Here is one T cell receptor beta chain with its context. Trimming removed 5 bases from V and 5 bases from J; junction bases left unmatched: 10. Germline V gene lookup returns CDR1 GTSNPN and CDR2 SVGIG (reference sequence). The CDR3 is 14 residues long. Generated by immunoSEQ multiplex PCR, the TCRdb table keeps only in-frame clones and is missing some. Here the sample spans about 2.3 million clones, 85% to 95% being singletons. Naive CD4+ cells were CD45RA-selected; the remaining cells were memory. This specimen belongs to a study of shared clonotypes between healthy human individuals. Sequences were obtained from naive CD4+ T cells from PBMCs. The subset is: CD45RA+ positively selected. This receptor was taken from a man between 18 and 29 years old in good health. Some clones in this sample may be carry-over from other donors' samples. The chain couples TRBV30 to TRBJ2-7; 9 positions agree with TRBD1. CDR3 in DNA: TGTGCCTGGGTCATCGGACAGGGGATGAACGAGCAGTACTTC. It encodes CAWVIGQGMNEQYF.